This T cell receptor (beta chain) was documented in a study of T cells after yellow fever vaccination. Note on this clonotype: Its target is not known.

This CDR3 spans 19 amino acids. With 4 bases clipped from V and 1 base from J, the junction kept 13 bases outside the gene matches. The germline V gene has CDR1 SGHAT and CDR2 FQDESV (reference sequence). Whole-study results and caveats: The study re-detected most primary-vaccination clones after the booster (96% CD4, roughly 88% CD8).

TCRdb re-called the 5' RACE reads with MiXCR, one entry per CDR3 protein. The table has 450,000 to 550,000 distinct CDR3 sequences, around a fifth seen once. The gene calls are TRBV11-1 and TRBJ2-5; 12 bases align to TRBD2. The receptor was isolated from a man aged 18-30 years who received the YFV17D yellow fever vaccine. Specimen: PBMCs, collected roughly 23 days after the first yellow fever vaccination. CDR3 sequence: CASSSPHGLAGTPQETQYF. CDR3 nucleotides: TGTGCCAGCAGCTCGCCACATGGACTAGCGGGGACCCCCCAAGAGACCCAGTACTTC.